This TCR beta chain was recovered during a study of cytomegalovirus exposure and HLA in healthy donors. Findings and limits, study-wide: The authors enumerated some 160 TCR beta chains as linked to cytomegalovirus. A few CMV-associated chains were confirmed in vitro to be specific for CMV antigens.

Of note for this clone: As yet, its antigen is unknown.

Germline trimming cut 6 bases from V and 9 bases from J; bases unmatched to any gene: 17. CDR1 is ENHRY, CDR2 SYGVKD, per germline. This CDR3 contains 16 residues. In the PCR, 60 Vbeta and 13 Jbeta primers were used. Clones were read by immunoSEQ multiplex PCR, and TCRdb kept only the in-frame ones, dropping some. The table has some 100,000 clones, roughly two thirds seen once. The chain uses TRBV10-3 and TRBJ2-7; 10 bases are shared with TRBD1. The sample taken for sequencing was PBMCs. This receptor was obtained from a woman in her forties or fifties in good health and CMV-seropositive. The CDR3 nucleotides are TGTGCCATCAGCCCGACCTCGGGACAGGGGAGGGGGTCGCAGTACTTC. Translated: CAISPTSGQGRGSQYF.